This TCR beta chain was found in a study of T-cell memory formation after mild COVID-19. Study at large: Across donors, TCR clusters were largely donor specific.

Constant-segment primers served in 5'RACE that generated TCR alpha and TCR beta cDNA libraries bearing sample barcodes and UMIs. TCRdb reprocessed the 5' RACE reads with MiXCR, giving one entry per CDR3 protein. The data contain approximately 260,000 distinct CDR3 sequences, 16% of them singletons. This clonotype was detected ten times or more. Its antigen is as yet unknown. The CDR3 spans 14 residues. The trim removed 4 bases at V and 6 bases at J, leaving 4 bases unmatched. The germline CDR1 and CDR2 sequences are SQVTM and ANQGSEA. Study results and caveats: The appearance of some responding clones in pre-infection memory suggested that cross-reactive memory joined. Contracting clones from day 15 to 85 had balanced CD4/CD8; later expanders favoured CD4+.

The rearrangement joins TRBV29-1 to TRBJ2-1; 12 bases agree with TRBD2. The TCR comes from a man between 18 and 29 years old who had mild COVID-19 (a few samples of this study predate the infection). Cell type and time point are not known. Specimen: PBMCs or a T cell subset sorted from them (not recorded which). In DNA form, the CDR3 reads TGCAGCGTTGGACCGACTAGCGGGGGCAATGAGCAGTTCTTC. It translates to CSVGPTSGGNEQFF.